The 12 T cell receptor beta chains given below trace back to one sample, sequenced in a study of T-cell reconstitution after alpha-beta-depleted transplantation in children. Molecular barcoding with unique molecular identifiers was used for the TCRbeta library. TCRdb ran MiXCR on the PCR reads and lists one entry per CDR3 protein. The sample yields approximately 240,000 distinct CDR3 sequences, approximately 10% seen once. The sample was PBMCs from the stem cell graft donor, taken from the stem cell graft. These receptors all stem from a human donor who donated a stem cell graft to a child with acute lymphoblastic leukemia.

A note on this clonotype: Since a much larger clone is just one base distant, this may be a read error. The chain has TRBV18 and TRBJ2-7; TRBD2 is a possible D gene (6 bases). Trimming shortened V by 5 bases and J by 3 bases, and 14 bases separated the two germline ends. This CDR3 region has 14 residues. The V gene's germline CDR1 is KGHSH and CDR2 LQKENI. DNA for the CDR3: TGTGCCAGCTCATCGGGACTTCACTACTACGAGCAGTACTTC. Translation: CASSSGLHYYEQYF.

This clonotype was seen only a few times. The V gene is TRBV6-1, the J gene TRBJ1-4; D might be TRBD1 (5 bases). This CDR3 contains 15 residues. V lost 7 bases and J lost 8, with 20 bases in between. Germline CDR1 MNHNS, CDR2 SASEGT. Here the CDR3 DNA reads TGTGCCAGCACCCTAAGTGGGACCCCGGGCGAAAAACTGTTTTTT. The encoded protein is CASTLSGTPGEKLFF.

V and J are TRBV6-1 and TRBJ2-2, with 7 bases fitting TRBD1. With V trimmed by 5 bases and J by 6 bases, 18 bases remained unmatched. Per germline, CDR1 MNHNS and CDR2 SASEGT. The CDR3 runs to 18 residues. CDR3 sequence (DNA): TGTGCCAGCAGTACAACTGACAGGGCCGACAAATACGCCGGGGAGCTGTTTTTT. It specifies CASSTTDRADKYAGELFF.

This clonotype occurred many times. CDR3 region: CASSLVGTGGQFAEAFF. CDR3 coding DNA: TGCGCCAGCAGCTTGGTCGGGACAGGGGGCCAATTTGCCGAAGCTTTCTTT. This chain joins TRBV5-1 and TRBJ1-1; TRBD1 aligns across 12 bases. The CDR3 has 17 amino acids. V shed 0 bases and J 8 bases; nucleotides not matched to a gene: 11. The germline V gene encodes CDR1 SGHRS and CDR2 YFSETQ. Variable domain in full (rest from reference TRBV5-1 and TRBJ1-1): KAGVTQTPRYLIKTRGQQVTLSCSPISGHRSVSWYQQTPGQGLQFLFEYFSETQRNKGNFPGRFSGRQFSNSRSEMNVSTLELGDSALYLCASSLVGTGGQFAEAFFGQGTRLTVV.

A few counts support this clonotype. V is TRBV4-3 and J is TRBJ1-4; 9 bases agree with TRBD1. V was pared by 3 bases and J by 3 bases, with 8 bases of the junction left unmatched. The CDR3 has 17 amino acids. CDR1 is LGHNA, CDR2 YSLEER, per germline. The CDR3, as DNA: TGCGCCAGCAGCCAGGGACAGGGTTCTATGGCTAATGAAAAACTGTTTTTT. Translation gives CASSQGQGSMANEKLFF.

This clonotype was seen repeatedly, ten times or more. The rearrangement joins TRBV7-6 to TRBJ1-1; perhaps TRBD1 as D (6 bases). Trimming removed 2 bases at V and 4 bases at J, with 11 bases between. The germline V gene encodes CDR1 SGHVS and CDR2 FNYEAQ. The CDR3 length is 14 residues. CDR3 in DNA: TGTGCCAGCAGCTTACGGGGGCGAGGCACTGAAGCTTTCTTT. It translates to CASSLRGRGTEAFF. The full variable domain, with the rest looked up from reference TRBV7-6 and TRBJ1-1, is GAGVSQSPRYKVTKRGQDVALRCDPISGHVSLYWYRQALGQGPEFLTYFNYEAQQDKSGLPNDRFSAERPEGSISTLTIQRTEQRDSAMYRCASSLRGRGTEAFFGQGTRLTVV.

The J gene is TRBJ1-2, the V gene TRBV20-1, with D possibly TRBD1 on 6 matching bases. CDR3 length: 15 amino acids. Trimming cost V 3 bases and J 7 bases, with 21 bases left between them. Germline CDR1 DFQATT, CDR2 SNEGSKA (reference sequence). The CDR3 is CSASEQDRTPPGYTF. CDR3 coding DNA: TGCAGTGCTAGCGAACAGGACAGAACCCCGCCTGGCTACACCTTC.

The chain joins TRBV20-1 to TRBJ2-3; a weak D match, TRBD1 (8 bases). The germline V gene has CDR1 DFQATT and CDR2 SNEGSKA (reference sequence). This CDR3 has 17 amino acids. The germline V and J ends were trimmed by 3 bases and 4 bases, with 23 bases remaining between them. The CDR3 sequence: CSASVREGQAWSDTQYF. The DNA for the CDR3 is TGCAGTGCTAGCGTGAGGGAGGGACAGGCTTGGTCAGATACGCAGTATTTT.

The rearrangement uses TRBV7-2 and TRBJ2-7; 13 nucleotides align to TRBD2. The germline V gene encodes CDR1 SGHTA and CDR2 FQGNSA. The CDR3 totals 15 residues. Trimming at V came to 5 bases and at J to 7 bases, leaving 8 bases not matched to a gene. The CDR3 region has the DNA TGTGCCAGCAGCATACTAGCGGGGGGGCCTTGGGAGCAGTACTTC. This encodes CASSILAGGPWEQYF.

This clonotype was detected ten times or more. The rearrangement links TRBV5-1 to TRBJ2-5; 8 bases are a match to TRBD2. Germline lookup yields CDR1 SGHRS and CDR2 YFSETQ. With 4 bases clipped from V and 4 bases from J, the junction kept 9 bases outside the gene matches. CDR3 length: 15 amino acids. CDR3 sequence: CASSPDTGGRETQYF. The CDR3 region has the DNA TGCGCCAGCAGCCCTGACACGGGGGGGCGAGAGACCCAGTACTTC.

This clonotype was seen repeatedly, ten times or more. The chain employs TRBV7-2 and TRBJ2-7; D gene unclear. The CDR3 consists of 12 residues. V was shortened by 3 bases and J by 1 base, with 4 bases between the two germline ends. CDR1 is SGHTA, CDR2 FQGNSA, per germline. For the CDR3, the DNA is TGTGCCAGCAGCTTCTCATCCTACGAGCAGTACTTC. Translating gives CASSFSSYEQYF.

In this sample, this clonotype turned up a few times. The chain joins TRBV10-3 to TRBJ2-4; D is unclear. This CDR3 spans 14 amino acids. Germline lookup yields CDR1 ENHRY and CDR2 SYGVKD. V was pared by 3 bases and J by 6 bases, with 12 bases between. The CDR3 DNA sequence: TGTGCCATCAGTGAATCCATTCGGGCAAACATTCAGTACTTC. Amino acids: CAISESIRANIQYF.